The 2 T cell receptor beta chains below come from one sample, sequenced in a study of beta chain features in type 1 diabetes. The investigators reverse transcribed all of the isolated RNA, so they sequenced expressed TCRB transcripts. Profiling relied on immunoSEQ multiplex PCR, and the TCRdb table lists in-frame clones only, not all of them. The data show 250,000 or so clones, 25% to 30% seen once. Sequencing input: central memory CD4+ T cells from blood. The origin of the receptors is a man aged 25-40 years in good health.

This clone has only a few counts. This chain links TRBV18 with TRBJ1-6; D remains unclear. The length of the CDR3 is 17 residues. Germline V CDR1 and CDR2: KGHSH, LQKENI. Trimming removed 0 bases at V and 0 bases at J, with 9 bases between. CDR3: CASSPPTTSSYNSPLHF. The CDR3 DNA reads TGTGCCAGCTCACCACCGACAACTAGCTCCTATAATTCACCCCTCCACTTT.

The chain employs TRBV30 and TRBJ2-5; D is ambiguous. The ends were cut back, 2 bases at V and 2 bases at J, with 6 bases in the middle. Germline V gene lookup returns CDR1 GTSNPN and CDR2 SVGIG (reference sequence). The CDR3 contains 12 residues. The chain's CDR3 is CAWSMKQETQYF. CDR3 nucleotides: TGTGCCTGGAGTATGAAACAAGAGACCCAGTACTTC.